These 9 T cell receptor beta chains share one sample of origin, sequenced in a study of a mutant IDH1 vaccine in newly diagnosed glioma. Time point given: week 11, during vaccination. Vaccine doses each comprised 300 ug of mutant IDH1 20-mer peptide, with topical imiquimod. For these TCRs, the target antigens are not known. TCRdb's table, derived via immunoSEQ multiplex PCR, lists solely in-frame clones and lacks some. Here the sample spans fewer than 150,000 clones, roughly 88% being singletons. Material: PBMCs, obtained from a glioma patient whose treatment included an IDH1 peptide vaccine. All receptors derive from a woman aged 50 to 60 with glioma.

Details on this clone: The same CDR3 is also encoded by other DNA sequences in this sample. The V and J genes are TRBV19 and TRBJ1-4; perhaps TRBD1 as D (5 bases). The germline gives CDR1 LNHDA, CDR2 SQIVND (reference sequence). Trimming cost V 6 bases and J 2 bases, with 13 bases left between them. The CDR3 has 15 amino acids. The CDR3 DNA is TGTGCCAGTAGGAGGGGATCGGGGACTAATGAAAAACTGTTTTTT. Amino acids: CASRRGSGTNEKLFF.

Written as DNA, the CDR3 is TGTGCCAGCACGGTCCCCCCCGATCAGTTCTTC. It is translated as CASTVPPDQFF. The gene calls are TRBV5-5 and TRBJ2-1; no definite D call. This CDR3 contains 11 residues. V was shortened by 6 bases and J by 13 bases, with 14 bases between the two germline ends. Germline V lookup: CDR1 SGHKS, CDR2 YYEKEE (reference sequence).

In its sample, this clone was seen a few times. The chain couples TRBV2 to TRBJ2-7; possible D gene TRBD2, 6 bases. V lost 8 bases to trimming and J lost 5 bases, with 19 bases between them. Germline lookup yields CDR1 SNHLY and CDR2 FYNNEI. This CDR3 is 14 amino acids long. The CDR3 loop is CASLFTSPSHEQYF. The CDR3 DNA reads TGTGCCAGCCTGTTTACTAGCCCCAGCCACGAGCAGTACTTC.

The chain joins TRBV9 to TRBJ1-1, with TRBD1 as a possible D gene (6 bases). Germline V gene sequence: CDR1 SGDLS, CDR2 YYNGEE. Between the trimmed V and J ends, which lost 0 bases and 6 bases, there was a span of 15 bases. This CDR3 comprises 15 residues. CDR3 nucleotides: TGTGCCAGCAGCGTAGCGGTAGGGGGGGTTGCTGAAGCTTTCTTT. It yields the protein CASSVAVGGVAEAFF.

This rearrangement joins TRBV18 to TRBJ1-5; 8 bases align to TRBD1. The CDR3 sequence is 18 residues long. The trim removed 2 bases at V and 0 bases at J, leaving 9 bases unmatched. The germline V gene has CDR1 KGHSH and CDR2 LQKENI. CDR3 in DNA: TGTGCCAGCTCACCAATCGGACAGGGAACCTATAGCAATCAGCCCCAGCATTTT. This sequence encodes CASSPIGQGTYSNQPQHF.

This clone was counted once. The rearrangement links TRBV28 to TRBJ1-3; D not certain. The germline V gene has CDR1 MDHEN and CDR2 SYDVKM. CDR3 length equals 13 residues. V was shortened by 5 bases and J by 4 bases, with 9 bases between the two germline ends. The CDR3 nucleotides are TGTGCCAGCAGTACGAGGCCCGGAAACACCATATATTTT. Its translation is CASSTRPGNTIYF.

The rearrangement uses TRBV23-1 and TRBJ1-3; D perhaps matches TRBD1 (5 bases). TRBV23-1 belongs to the ORF category, with a function that is uncertain. V lost 8 bases and J lost 1, with 24 bases in between. CDR3 length: 18 amino acids. CDR3 residues: CASAPLRRGVRSGNTIYF. The CDR3 bases are TGCGCCAGCGCCCCTTTACGGCGGGGCGTAAGATCTGGAAACACCATATATTTT.

CDR3 sequence reads: CASRGTYNEQFF. The CDR3, as DNA: TGTGCCAGCCGAGGCACCTACAATGAGCAGTTCTTC. The V gene is TRBV27, the J gene TRBJ2-1; D not certain. Germline-derived CDR1 and CDR2 are MNHEY and SMNVEV (reference sequence). The germline V and J ends were trimmed by 8 bases and 2 bases, with 7 bases remaining between them. There are 12 residues in the CDR3.

The chain links TRBV13 to TRBJ2-3; 11 bases are shared with TRBD2. V gave up 0 bases and J gave up 1 base; unmatched junction bases: 6. The germline gives CDR1 PRHDT, CDR2 FYEKMQ (reference sequence). The CDR3 length is 18 residues. The CDR3 DNA reads TGTGCCAGCAGCTTAGGAAGGCTAGCGGGAGGAGGCACAGATACGCAGTATTTT. Protein: CASSLGRLAGGGTDTQYF.